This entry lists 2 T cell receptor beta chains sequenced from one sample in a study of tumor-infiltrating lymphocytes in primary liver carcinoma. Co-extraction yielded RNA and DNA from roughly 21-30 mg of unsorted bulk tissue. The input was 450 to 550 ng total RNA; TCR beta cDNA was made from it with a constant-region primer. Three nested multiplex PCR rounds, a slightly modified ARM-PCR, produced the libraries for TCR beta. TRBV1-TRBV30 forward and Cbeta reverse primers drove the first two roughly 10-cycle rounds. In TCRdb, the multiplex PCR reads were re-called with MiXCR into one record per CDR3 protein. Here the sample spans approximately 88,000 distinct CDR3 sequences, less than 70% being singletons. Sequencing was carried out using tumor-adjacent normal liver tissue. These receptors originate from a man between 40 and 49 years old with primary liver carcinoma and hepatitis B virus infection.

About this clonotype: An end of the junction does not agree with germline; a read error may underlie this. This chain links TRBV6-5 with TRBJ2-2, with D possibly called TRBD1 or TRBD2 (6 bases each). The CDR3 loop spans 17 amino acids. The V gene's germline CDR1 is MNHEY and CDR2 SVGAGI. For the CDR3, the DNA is TGTGCCAGTAGTTCCCGTTGGAGGGGGAGTAGGACCGGGGAGCTGTTTTTT. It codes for CASSSRWRGSRTGELFF.

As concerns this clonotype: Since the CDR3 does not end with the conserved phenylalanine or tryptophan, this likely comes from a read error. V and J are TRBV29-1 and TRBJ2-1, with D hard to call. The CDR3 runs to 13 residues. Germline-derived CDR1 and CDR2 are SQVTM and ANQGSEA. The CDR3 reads CSVIVGSYNEQFL. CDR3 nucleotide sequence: TGCAGCGTTATAGTGGGGTCCTATAATGAGCAGTTCTTA.